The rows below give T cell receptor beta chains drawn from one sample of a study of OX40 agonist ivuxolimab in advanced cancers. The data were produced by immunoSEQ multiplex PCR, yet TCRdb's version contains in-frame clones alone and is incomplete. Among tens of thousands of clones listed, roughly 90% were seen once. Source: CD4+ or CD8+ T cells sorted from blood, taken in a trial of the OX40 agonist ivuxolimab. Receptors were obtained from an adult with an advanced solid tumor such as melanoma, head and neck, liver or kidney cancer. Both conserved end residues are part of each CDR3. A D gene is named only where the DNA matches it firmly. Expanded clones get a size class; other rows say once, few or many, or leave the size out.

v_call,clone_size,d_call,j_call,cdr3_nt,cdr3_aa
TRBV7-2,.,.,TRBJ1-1,TGTGCCAGCAGCTTAAGGGGCACTGAAGCTTTCTTT,CASSLRGTEAFF
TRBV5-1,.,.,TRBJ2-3,TGCGCCAGCAGCTTGGCCGGGGATGAGGCGGATACGCAGTATTTT,CASSLAGDEADTQYF
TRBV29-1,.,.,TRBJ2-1,TGCAGCGTCGTAAAGGGGGCTAGCGGAGAGGGTGAGCAGTTCTTC,CSVVKGASGEGEQFF
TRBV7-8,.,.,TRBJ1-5,TGTGCCAGCAGCTTAAAAGAGTATACTGGCAATCAGCCCCAGCATTTT,CASSLKEYTGNQPQHF
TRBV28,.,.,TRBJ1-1,TGTGCCAGCAGTTTAAGACGGCCAAGCACTGAAGCTTTCTTT,CASSLRRPSTEAFF
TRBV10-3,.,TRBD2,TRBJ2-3,TGTGCCATCAGTGAGGGACTAGCCACAGATACGCAGTATTTT,CAISEGLATDTQYF
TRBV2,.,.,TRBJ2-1,TGTGCCAGCAGTGATGGAGGACTTTGGGGGACCCAAAGAGGAAATGAGCAGTTCTTC,CASSDGGLWGTQRGNEQFF
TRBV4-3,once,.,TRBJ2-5,TGCGCCAGCAGCCAAGATTGGCGTACCGACCTTCGGACCCAGTACTTC,CASSQDWRTDLRTQYF
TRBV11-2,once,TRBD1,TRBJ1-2,TGTGCCAGCAGCTCCCGATCGACAGGGGGAAACTATGGCTACACCTTC,CASSSRSTGGNYGYTF
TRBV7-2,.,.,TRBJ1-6,TGTGCCAGCAGCTTAGGGGGGGGGCGGTATGCACCCCTCCACTTT,CASSLGGGRYAPLHF
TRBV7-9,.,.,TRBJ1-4,TGTGCCAGCAGCTTAGGAACCCGGGAGAATAATGAAAAACTGTTTTTT,CASSLGTRENNEKLFF
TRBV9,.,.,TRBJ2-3,TGTGCCAGCAGCGCCGGACTCGCCACAGATACGCAGTATTTT,CASSAGLATDTQYF
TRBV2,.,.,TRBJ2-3,TGTGCCAGCAACGGGGGACCAGATACGCAGTATTTT,CASNGGPDTQYF
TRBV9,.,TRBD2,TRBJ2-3,TGTGCCAGCAGCGTACGGTCGGGACTAGCGGGAGATATAGATACGCAGTATTTT,CASSVRSGLAGDIDTQYF
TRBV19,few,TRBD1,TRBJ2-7,TGTGCCAGTAGTCCCAGAGGACAGGTCGAGCAGTACTTC,CASSPRGQVEQYF
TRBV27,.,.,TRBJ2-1,TGTGCCAGCAGTTTATCCAGGGCCGTAAGCTCCTACAATGAGCAGTTCTTC,CASSLSRAVSSYNEQFF
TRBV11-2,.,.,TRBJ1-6,TGTGCCAGCAGCTTAGGGAGCGTACTACAGGCGTCACCCCTCCACTTT,CASSLGSVLQASPLHF
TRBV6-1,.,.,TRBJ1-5,TGTGCCAGCACTTTTATTGGTCAGCCCCAGCATTTT,CASTFIGQPQHF
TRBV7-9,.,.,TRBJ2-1,TGTGCCGGCTACAGGGAGAACTACAATGAGCAGTTCTTC,CAGYRENYNEQFF
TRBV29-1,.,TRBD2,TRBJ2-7,TGCAGCGCCTTCACCCGGGTAGCGGGGTTCGACGAGCAGTACTTC,CSAFTRVAGFDEQYF
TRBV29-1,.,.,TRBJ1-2,TGCAGCGTTGAAAGGAGTGGCTACACCTTC,CSVERSGYTF
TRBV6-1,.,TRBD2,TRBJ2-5,TGTGCCAGCAAAAGTGGAGCGGGGGGAGAAGAGACCCAGTACTTC,CASKSGAGGEETQYF
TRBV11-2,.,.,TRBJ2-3,TGTGCCAGCAGCCCATCGGAGGATACGCAGTATTTT,CASSPSEDTQYF
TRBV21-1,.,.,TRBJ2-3,TGTGCCATTCCGGGTACATTCACAGATACGCAGTATTTT,CAIPGTFTDTQYF
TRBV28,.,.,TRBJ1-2,TGTGCCAGCGGCTCTTTGGGGGACTATGGCTACACCTTC,CASGSLGDYGYTF
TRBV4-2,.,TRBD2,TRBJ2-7,TGTGCCAGCAGCCAAGACATTCCGGGACTAGCGGGGGGCCGAGGTTACGAGCAGTACTTC,CASSQDIPGLAGGRGYEQYF
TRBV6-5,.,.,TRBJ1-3,TGTGCCAGCAGTTACTCCCCGCTCTCTGGAAACACCATATATTTT,CASSYSPLSGNTIYF
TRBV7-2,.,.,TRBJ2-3,TGTGCCAGCAGCTTGAGTTTAGGCTCAGATACGCAGTATTTT,CASSLSLGSDTQYF
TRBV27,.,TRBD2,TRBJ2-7,TGTGCCAGCAGCCAACGGGGGGGGCCCAGCTCCTACGAGCAGTACTTC,CASSQRGGPSSYEQYF
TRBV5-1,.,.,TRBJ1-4,TGCGCCAGCAGCTTATTGGGGCATTCCCTATCAGTTGCAGATGAAAAACTGTTTTTT,CASSLLGHSLSVADEKLFF
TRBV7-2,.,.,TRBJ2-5,TGTGCCAGCAGCTCCTCTACTGGGGGCCGAGAGACCCAGTACTTC,CASSSSTGGRETQYF
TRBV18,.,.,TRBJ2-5,TGTGCCAGCTCATGGCAGGGGAGGAGGGAGACCCAGTACTTC,CASSWQGRRETQYF
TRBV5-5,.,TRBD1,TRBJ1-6,TGTGCCAGCAGCACAGAGACAGGGACATCCCTCCACTTT,CASSTETGTSLHF
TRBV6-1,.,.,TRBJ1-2,TGTGCCAGCTACCTTTTTTCAGGGGATGGCTACACCTTC,CASYLFSGDGYTF
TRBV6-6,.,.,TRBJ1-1,TGTGCCAGCACGGGGGTGGGACGGAACACTGAAGCTTTCTTT,CASTGVGRNTEAFF
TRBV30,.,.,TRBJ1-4,TGTGCCTGGAGTGTTGGGGGAAAACTGTTTTTT,CAWSVGGKLFF
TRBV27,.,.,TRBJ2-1,TGTGCCAGCAGTACGAACAATGAGCAGTTCTTC,CASSTNNEQFF
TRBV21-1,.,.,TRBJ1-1,TGTGCCAGCAGCAAATGGTTCCTCTTGGGCACTGAAGCTTTCTTT,CASSKWFLLGTEAFF
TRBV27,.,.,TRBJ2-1,TGTGCCAGCAGCGGGGAAAGACGGAGGAATGAGCAGTTCTTC,CASSGERRRNEQFF
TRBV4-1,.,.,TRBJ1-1,TGCGCCAGCAGCCTACAGGGGAACACTGAAGCTTTCTTT,CASSLQGNTEAFF
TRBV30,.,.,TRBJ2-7,TGTGCCTGTGAAATACAGTCCCGCCTCTACGAGCAGTACTTC,CACEIQSRLYEQYF
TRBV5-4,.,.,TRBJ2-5,TGTGCCAGCAGCCGATTCGGAGTTAGTGAAGAGACCCAGTACTTC,CASSRFGVSEETQYF
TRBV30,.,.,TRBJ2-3,TGTGCCTGGACCAGGGGCCTCGGGGTTTCAGATACGCAGTATTTT,CAWTRGLGVSDTQYF
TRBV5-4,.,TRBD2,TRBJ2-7,TGTGCCAGCAGCTTAACAGCGGGAGGGTCCGAGCAGTACTTC,CASSLTAGGSEQYF
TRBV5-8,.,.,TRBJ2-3,TGTGCCAGCAGCTTGGCCACAGATACGCAGTATTTT,CASSLATDTQYF
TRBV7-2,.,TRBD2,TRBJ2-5,TGTGCCAGCGGCCCTCTAGCGGGGGGCCTGGGGGGGACCCAGTACTTC,CASGPLAGGLGGTQYF
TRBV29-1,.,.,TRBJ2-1,TGCAGCGTTGAAATCGACAGCTACAATGAGCAGTTCTTC,CSVEIDSYNEQFF
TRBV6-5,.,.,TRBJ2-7,TGTGCCAGCAACCGGGATCGGGCCTACGAGCAGTACTTC,CASNRDRAYEQYF
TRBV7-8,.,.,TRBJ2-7,TGTGCCAGCAGCTTAGCGCCTTTCGGAACCTACGAGCAGTACTTC,CASSLAPFGTYEQYF
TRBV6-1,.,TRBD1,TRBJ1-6,TGTGCCAGCACCCTAGACAGGGCTAATTCACCCCTCCACTTT,CASTLDRANSPLHF
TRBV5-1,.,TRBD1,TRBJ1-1,TGCGCCAGCAGCAGGGGACAGGGGGACATGAACACTGAAGCTTTCTTT,CASSRGQGDMNTEAFF
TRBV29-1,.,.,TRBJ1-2,TGCAGCGTTGAAGATCTTCTGATCTTCCGGAACTATGGCTACACCTTC,CSVEDLLIFRNYGYTF
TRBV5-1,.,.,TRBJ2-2,TGCGCCAGCAGCTTGGCGGGACTTACCGGGGAGCTGTTTTTT,CASSLAGLTGELFF
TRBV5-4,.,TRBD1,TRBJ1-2,TGTGCCACCAGGGGGGGAATTAACTATGGCTACACCTTC,CATRGGINYGYTF
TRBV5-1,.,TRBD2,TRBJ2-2,TGCGCCAGCAGGGCGGGAGGGGCAAGCACCGGGGAGCTGTTTTTT,CASRAGGASTGELFF
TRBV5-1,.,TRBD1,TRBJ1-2,TGCGCCAGCAGCTTGGAGGGACAGGGGCTAGACCCTAACTATGGCTACACCTTC,CASSLEGQGLDPNYGYTF
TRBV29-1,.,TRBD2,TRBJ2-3,TGCAGCGTTGTTGGCGGACTAGGGACAGATACGCAGTATTTT,CSVVGGLGTDTQYF